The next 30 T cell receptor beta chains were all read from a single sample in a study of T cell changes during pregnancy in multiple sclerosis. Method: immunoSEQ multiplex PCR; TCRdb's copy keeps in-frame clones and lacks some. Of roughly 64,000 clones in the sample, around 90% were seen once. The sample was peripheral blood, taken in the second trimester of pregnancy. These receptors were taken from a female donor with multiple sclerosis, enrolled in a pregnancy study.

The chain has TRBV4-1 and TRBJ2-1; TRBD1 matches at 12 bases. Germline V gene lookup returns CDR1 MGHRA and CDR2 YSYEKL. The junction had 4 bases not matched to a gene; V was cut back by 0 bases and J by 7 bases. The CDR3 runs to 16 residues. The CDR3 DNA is TGCGCCAGCAGCCAAGAGGGACAGGGGGCATTAAATGAGCAGTTCTTC. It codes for CASSQEGQGALNEQFF.

CDR3: CASSLDPRYEQYF. CDR3 nucleotide sequence: TGCGCCAGCAGCTTGGATCCCCGCTACGAGCAGTACTTC. This chain connects TRBV5-1 to TRBJ2-7; D not certain. V shed 0 bases and J shed 3 bases, with 7 bases lying between them. CDR1 SGHRS and CDR2 YFSETQ come from the germline V gene. CDR3 length: 13 amino acids.

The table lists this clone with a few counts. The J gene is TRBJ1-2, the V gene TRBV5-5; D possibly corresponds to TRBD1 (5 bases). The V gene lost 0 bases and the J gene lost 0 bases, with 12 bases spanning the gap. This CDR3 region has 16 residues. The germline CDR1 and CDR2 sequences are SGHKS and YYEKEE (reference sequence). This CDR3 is CASSLDAGGANYGYTF. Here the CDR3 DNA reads TGTGCCAGCAGCTTGGATGCCGGGGGAGCTAACTATGGCTACACCTTC.

For the CDR3, the DNA is TGCAGCGTTGAAGGGACTAGTATGTACGAGCAGTACTTC. Amino acids: CSVEGTSMYEQYF. This sequence joins TRBV29-1 and TRBJ2-7; 7 bases are a match to TRBD2. This CDR3 is built from 13 residues. Germline V gives CDR1 SQVTM, CDR2 ANQGSEA. V lost 1 base, J lost 4 bases, and 4 bases stayed unmatched.

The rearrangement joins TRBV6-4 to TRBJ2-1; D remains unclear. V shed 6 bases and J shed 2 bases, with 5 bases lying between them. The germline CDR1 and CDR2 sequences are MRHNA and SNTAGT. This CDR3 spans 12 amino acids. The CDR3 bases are TGTGCCAGCAGGGAGCCCTACAATGAGCAGTTCTTC. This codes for CASREPYNEQFF.

CDR3 DNA: TGTGCCATCTTCGGGAATGAAAAACTGTTTTTT. Amino acids: CAIFGNEKLFF. V usage is TRBV10-3 and J usage is TRBJ1-4; D is undetermined. The ends were cut back, 8 bases at V and 5 bases at J, with 6 bases in the middle. CDR3 size: 11 residues. Germline V gene sequence: CDR1 ENHRY, CDR2 SYGVKD.

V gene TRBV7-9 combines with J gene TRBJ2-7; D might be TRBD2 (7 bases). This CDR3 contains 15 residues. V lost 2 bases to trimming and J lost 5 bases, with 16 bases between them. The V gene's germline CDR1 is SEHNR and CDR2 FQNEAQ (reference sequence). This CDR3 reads CASSLRGALLDEQYF. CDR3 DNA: TGTGCCAGCAGCTTACGGGGGGCGCTTCTGGACGAGCAGTACTTC. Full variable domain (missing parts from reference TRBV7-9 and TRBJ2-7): DTGVSQNPRHKITKRGQNVTFRCDPISEHNRLYWYRQTLGQGPEFLTYFQNEAQLEKSRLLSDRFSAERPKGSFSTLEIQRTEQGDSAMYLCASSLRGALLDEQYFGPGTRLTVT.

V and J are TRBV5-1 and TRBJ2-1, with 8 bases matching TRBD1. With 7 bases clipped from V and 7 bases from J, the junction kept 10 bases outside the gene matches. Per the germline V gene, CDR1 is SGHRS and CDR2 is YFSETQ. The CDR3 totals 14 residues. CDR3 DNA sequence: TGCGCCAGCCAAAGACAGGGGCTGGGGAATGAGCAGTTCTTC. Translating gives CASQRQGLGNEQFF.

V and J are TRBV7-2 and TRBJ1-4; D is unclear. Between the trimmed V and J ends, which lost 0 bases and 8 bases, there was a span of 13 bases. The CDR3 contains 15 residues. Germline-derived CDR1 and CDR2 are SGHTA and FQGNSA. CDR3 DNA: TGTGCCAGCAGCTTAGCAGTCGGGGTTTACGAAAAACTGTTTTTT. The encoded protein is CASSLAVGVYEKLFF. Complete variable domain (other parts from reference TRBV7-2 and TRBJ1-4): GAGVSQSPSNKVTEKGKDVELRCDPISGHTALYWYRQSLGQGLEFLIYFQGNSAPDKSGLPSDRFSAERTGGSVSTLTIQRTQQEDSAVYLCASSLAVGVYEKLFFGSGTQLSVL.

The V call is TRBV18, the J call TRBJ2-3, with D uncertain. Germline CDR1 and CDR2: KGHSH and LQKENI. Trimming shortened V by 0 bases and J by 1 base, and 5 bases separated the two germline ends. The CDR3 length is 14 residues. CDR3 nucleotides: TGTGCCAGCTCACCACCCCGGGGCACAGATACGCAGTATTTT. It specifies CASSPPRGTDTQYF.

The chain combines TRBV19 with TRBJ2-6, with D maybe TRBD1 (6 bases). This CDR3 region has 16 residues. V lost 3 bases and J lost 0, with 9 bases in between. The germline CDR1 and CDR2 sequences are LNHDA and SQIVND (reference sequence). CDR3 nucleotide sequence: TGTGCCAGTAGTATCGGGACATTCTCTGGGGCCAACGTCCTGACTTTC. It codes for CASSIGTFSGANVLTF.

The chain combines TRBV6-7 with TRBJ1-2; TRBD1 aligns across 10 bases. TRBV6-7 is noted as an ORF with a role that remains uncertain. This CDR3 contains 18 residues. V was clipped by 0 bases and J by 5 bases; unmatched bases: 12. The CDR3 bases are TGTGCCAGCAGTTACTCTCGACAGGGGGCAGATCCGAGGTATGGCTACACCTTC. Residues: CASSYSRQGADPRYGYTF.

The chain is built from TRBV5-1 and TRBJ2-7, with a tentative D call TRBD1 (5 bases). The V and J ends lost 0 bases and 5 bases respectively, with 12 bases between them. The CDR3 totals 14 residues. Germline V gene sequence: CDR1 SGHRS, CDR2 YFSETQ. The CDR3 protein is CASSLARGYNEQYF. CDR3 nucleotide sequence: TGCGCCAGCAGCTTGGCAAGGGGATACAACGAGCAGTACTTC.

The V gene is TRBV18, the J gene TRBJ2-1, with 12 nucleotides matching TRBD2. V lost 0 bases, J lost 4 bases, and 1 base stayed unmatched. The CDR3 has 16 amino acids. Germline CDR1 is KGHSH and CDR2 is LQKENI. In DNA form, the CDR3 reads TGTGCCAGCTCACCACCGACTAGCGGGAGTTACAATGAGCAGTTCTTC. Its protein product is CASSPPTSGSYNEQFF.

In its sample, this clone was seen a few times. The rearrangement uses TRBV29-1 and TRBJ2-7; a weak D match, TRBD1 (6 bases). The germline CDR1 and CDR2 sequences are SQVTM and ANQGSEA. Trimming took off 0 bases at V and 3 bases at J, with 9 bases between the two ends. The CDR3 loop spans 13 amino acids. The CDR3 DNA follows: TGCAGCGTTGAAGATTCGGACAGCTACGAGCAGTACTTC. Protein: CSVEDSDSYEQYF.

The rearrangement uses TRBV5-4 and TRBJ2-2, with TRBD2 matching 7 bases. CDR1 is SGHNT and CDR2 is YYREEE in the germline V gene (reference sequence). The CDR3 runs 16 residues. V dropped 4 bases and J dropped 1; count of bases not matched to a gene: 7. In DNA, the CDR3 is TGTGCCAGCAGCAGGGAGCGGGGCCTGAACACCGGGGAGCTGTTTTTT. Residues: CASSRERGLNTGELFF.

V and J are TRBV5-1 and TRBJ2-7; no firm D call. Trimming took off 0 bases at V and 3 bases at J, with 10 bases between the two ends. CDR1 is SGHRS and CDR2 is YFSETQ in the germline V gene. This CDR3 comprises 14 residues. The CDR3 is CASSLGGEHYEQYF. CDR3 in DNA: TGCGCCAGCAGCTTGGGCGGAGAGCACTACGAGCAGTACTTC.

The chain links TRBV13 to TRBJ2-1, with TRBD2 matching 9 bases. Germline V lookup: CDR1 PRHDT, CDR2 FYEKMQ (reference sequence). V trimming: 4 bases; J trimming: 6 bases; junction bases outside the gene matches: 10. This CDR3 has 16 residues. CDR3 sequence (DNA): TGTGCCAGCAGCTCACATAGCGGGAGAGCGCCCAATGAGCAGTTCTTC. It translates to CASSSHSGRAPNEQFF.

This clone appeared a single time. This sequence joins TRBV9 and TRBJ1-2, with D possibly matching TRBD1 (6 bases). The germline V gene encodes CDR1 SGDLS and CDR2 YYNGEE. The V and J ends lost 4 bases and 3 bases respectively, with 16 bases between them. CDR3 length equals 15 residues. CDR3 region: CASSLTQGRDYGYTF. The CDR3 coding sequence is TGTGCCAGCAGCCTAACCCAGGGGCGCGACTATGGCTACACCTTC.

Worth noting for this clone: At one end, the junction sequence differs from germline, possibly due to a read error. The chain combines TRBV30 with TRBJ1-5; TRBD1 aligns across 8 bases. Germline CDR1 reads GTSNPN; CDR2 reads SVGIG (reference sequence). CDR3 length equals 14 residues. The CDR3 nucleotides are TGTGCCTGGGGTCCCGGACAGGGCAATCGGCCCCAGCATTTT. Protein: CAWGPGQGNRPQHF.

The CDR3 DNA follows: TGTGCCAGCAGCACAGACACAGGGGAACCCACCTTC. Its translation is CASSTDTGEPTF. The chain uses TRBV6-5 and TRBJ1-2, with 7 bases fitting TRBD1. The CDR3 is made up of 12 amino acids. Germline V gives CDR1 MNHEY, CDR2 SVGAGI. The ends lost 6 bases at V and 13 bases at J; junction bases unmatched: 11.

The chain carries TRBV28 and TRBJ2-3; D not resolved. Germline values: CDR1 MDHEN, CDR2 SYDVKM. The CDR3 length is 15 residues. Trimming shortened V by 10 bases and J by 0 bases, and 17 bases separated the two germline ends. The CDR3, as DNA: TGTGCCATTACCAAACAGACCCCTAGCACAGATACGCAGTATTTT. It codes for CAITKQTPSTDTQYF.

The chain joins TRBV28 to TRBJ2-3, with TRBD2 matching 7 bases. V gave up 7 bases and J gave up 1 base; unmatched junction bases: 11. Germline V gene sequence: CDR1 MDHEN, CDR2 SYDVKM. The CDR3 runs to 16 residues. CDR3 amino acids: CASIPGSGKGTDTQYF. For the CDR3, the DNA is TGTGCCAGCATTCCGGGGAGCGGGAAAGGCACAGATACGCAGTATTTT.

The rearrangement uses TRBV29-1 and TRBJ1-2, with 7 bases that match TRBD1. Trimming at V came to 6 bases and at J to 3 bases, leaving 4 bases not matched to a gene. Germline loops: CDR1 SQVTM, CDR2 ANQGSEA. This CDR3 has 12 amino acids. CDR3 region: CSVDGTDYGYTF. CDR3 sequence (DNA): TGCAGCGTCGACGGGACAGACTATGGCTACACCTTC.

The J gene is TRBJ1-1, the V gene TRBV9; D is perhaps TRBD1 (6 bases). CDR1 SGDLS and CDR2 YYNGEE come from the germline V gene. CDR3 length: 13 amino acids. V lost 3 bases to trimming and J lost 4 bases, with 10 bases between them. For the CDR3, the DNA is TGTGCCAGCAGCGGGAGGGGGGGCACTGAAGCTTTCTTT. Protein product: CASSGRGGTEAFF.

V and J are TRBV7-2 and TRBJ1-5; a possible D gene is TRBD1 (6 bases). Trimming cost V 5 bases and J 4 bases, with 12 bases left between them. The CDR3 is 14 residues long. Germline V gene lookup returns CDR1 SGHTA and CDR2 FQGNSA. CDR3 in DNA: TGTGCCAGCAGCCCGGACAGCGCGAATCAGCCCCAGCATTTT. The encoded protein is CASSPDSANQPQHF.

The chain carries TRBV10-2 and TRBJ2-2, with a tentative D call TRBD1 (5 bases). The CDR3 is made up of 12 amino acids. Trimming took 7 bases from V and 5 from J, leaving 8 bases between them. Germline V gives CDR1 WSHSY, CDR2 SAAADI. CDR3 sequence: CASTDRTGELFF. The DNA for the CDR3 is TGCGCCAGCACCGACAGAACCGGGGAGCTGTTTTTT.

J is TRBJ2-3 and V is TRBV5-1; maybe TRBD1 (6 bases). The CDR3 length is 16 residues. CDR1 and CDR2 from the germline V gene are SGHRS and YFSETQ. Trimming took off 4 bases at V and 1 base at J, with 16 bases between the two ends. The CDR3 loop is CASSTTGTPGTDTQYF. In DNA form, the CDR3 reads TGCGCCAGCAGCACCACCGGGACACCGGGCACAGATACGCAGTATTTT.

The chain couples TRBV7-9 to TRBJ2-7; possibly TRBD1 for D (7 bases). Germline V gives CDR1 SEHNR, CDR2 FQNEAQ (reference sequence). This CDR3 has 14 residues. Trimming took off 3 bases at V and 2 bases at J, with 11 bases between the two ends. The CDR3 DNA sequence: TGTGCCAGCAGCTTCGGGGGACAGACCTACGAGCAGTACTTC. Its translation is CASSFGGQTYEQYF.

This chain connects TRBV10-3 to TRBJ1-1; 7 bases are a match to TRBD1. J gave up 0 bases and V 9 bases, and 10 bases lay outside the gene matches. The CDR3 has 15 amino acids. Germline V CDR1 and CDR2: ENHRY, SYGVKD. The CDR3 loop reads CAISFKGQLNTEAFF. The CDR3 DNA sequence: TGTGCCATTTCATTTAAGGGACAGCTGAACACTGAAGCTTTCTTT.